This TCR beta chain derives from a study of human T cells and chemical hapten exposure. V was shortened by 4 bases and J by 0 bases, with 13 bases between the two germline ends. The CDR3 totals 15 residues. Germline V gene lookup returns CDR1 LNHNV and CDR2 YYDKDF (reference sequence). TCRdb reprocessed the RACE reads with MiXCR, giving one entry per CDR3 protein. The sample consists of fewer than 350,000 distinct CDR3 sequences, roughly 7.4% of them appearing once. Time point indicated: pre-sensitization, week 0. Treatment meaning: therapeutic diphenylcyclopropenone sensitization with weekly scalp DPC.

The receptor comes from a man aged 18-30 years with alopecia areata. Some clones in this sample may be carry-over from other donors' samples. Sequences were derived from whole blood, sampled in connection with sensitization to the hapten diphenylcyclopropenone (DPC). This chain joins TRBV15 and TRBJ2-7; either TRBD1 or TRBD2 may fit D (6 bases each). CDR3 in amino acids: CATSNGGSTSYEQYF. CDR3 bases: TGTGCCACCAGCAACGGGGGCAGTACCTCCTACGAGCAGTACTTC.